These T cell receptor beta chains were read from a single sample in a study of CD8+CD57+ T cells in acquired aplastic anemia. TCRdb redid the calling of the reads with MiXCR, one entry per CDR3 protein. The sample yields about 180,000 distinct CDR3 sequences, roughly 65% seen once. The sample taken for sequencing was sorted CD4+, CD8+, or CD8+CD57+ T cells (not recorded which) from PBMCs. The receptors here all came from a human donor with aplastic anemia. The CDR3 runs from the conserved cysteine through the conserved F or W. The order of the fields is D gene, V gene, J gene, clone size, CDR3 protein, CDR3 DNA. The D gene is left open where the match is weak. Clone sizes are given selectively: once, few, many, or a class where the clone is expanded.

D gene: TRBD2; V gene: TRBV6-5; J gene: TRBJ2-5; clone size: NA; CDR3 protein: CASKVLGGTILQETQYF; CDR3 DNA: TGTGCCAGCAAAGTGCTGGGGGGGACCATTCTTCAAGAGACCCAGTACTTC
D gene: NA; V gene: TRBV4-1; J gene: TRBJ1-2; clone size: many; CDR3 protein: CASSQVLDIYGYTF; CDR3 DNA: TGCGCCAGCAGCCAAGTACTGGACATCTATGGCTACACCTTC
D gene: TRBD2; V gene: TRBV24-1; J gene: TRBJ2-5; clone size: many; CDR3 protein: CATSASGRETQYF; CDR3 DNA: TGTGCCACCAGTGCTAGCGGGAGGGAGACCCAGTACTTC
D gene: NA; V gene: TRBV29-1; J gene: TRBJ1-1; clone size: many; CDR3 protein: CSVPQGFSTEAFF; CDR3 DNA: TGCAGCGTTCCACAGGGTTTTAGCACTGAAGCTTTCTTT
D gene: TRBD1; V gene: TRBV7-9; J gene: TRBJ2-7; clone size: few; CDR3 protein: CASSPRTGSEQYF; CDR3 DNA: TGTGCCAGCAGCCCGCGGACAGGATCGGAGCAGTACTTC
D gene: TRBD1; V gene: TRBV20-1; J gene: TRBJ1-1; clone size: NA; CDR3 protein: CRGHRGVEAFF; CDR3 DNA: TGCAGGGGACACAGGGGGGTAGAAGCTTTCTTT
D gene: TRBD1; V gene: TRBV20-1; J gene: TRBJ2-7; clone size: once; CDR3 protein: CSAPGWTGGPYEQYF; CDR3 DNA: TGCAGTGCTCCAGGATGGACAGGGGGCCCCTACGAGCAGTACTTC
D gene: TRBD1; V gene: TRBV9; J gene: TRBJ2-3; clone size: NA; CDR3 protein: CASSPGQGTSTDTQYF; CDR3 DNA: TGTGCCAGCAGCCCGGGACAGGGGACAAGCACAGATACGCAGTATTTT
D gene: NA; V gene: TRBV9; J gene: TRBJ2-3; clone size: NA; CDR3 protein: CASSVGEADTQYF; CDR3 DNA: TGTGCCAGCAGCGTGGGGGAGGCAGATACGCAGTATTTT
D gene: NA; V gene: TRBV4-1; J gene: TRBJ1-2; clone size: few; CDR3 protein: CASSPSRGTYGYTF; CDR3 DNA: TGCGCCAGCAGCCCCTCACGAGGCACCTATGGCTACACCTTC
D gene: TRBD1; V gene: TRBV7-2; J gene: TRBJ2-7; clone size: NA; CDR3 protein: CASSTGVPYEQYF; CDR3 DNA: TGTGCCAGCAGCACAGGGGTGCCCTACGAGCAGTACTTC
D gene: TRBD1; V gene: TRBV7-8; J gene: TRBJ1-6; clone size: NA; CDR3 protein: CASSLAPVGRGSKNSPLHF; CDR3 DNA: TGTGCCAGCAGCTTAGCGCCCGTGGGCAGGGGGTCCAAAAATTCACCCCTCCACTTT
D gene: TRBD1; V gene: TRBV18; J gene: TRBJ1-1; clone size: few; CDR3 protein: CASSTGAKRTEAFF; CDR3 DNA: TGTGCCAGCTCAACAGGGGCTAAGCGCACTGAAGCTTTCTTT
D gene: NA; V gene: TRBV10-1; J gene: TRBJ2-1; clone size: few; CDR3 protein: CASSEAQYNEQFF; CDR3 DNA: TGCGCCAGCAGTGAGGCTCAGTACAATGAGCAGTTCTTC
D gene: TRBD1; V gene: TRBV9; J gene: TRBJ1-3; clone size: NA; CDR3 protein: CASSSGGDGYTGNTIYF; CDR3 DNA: TGTGCCAGCAGTTCAGGGGGCGATGGCTACACTGGAAACACCATATATTTT
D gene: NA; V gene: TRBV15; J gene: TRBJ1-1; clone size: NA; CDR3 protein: CATMGSAGTDEAFF; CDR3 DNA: TGTGCCACCATGGGGTCCGCTGGGACGGATGAAGCTTTCTTT
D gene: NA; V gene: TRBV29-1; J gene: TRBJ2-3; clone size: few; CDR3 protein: CSVEVGADTQYF; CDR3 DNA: TGCAGCGTTGAAGTTGGGGCAGATACGCAGTATTTT
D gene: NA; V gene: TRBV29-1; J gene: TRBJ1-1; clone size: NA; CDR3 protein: CRGGGELNTEAFF; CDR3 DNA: TGCAGGGGTGGCGGAGAGTTGAACACTGAAGCTTTCTTT
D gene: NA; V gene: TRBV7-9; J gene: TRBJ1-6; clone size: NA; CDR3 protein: CASSQEVGGSYNSPLHF; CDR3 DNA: TGTGCCAGCAGCCAAGAAGTCGGGGGTTCCTATAATTCACCCCTCCACTTT
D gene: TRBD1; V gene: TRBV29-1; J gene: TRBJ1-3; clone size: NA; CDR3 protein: CSARTGGSGNTIYF; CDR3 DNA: TGCAGCGCTAGAACAGGGGGCTCTGGAAACACCATATATTTT
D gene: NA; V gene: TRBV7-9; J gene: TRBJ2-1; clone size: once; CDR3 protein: CASSLSQGSPYNEQFF; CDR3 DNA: TGTGCCAGCAGCTTAAGTCAGGGAAGCCCCTACAATGAGCAGTTCTTC
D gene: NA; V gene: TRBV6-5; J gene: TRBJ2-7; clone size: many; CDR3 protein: CASSYDRTTGGYEQYF; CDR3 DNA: TGTGCCAGCAGTTACGACCGGACTACCGGGGGATACGAGCAGTACTTC
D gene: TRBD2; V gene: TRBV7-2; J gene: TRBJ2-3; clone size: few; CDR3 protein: CASSFDRAGGSTDTQYF; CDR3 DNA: TGTGCCAGCAGCTTCGACCGGGCGGGGGGAAGCACAGATACGCAGTATTTT
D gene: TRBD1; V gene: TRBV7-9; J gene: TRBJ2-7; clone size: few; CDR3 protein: CASSSWTGQEQYF; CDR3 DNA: TGTGCCAGCAGCTCGTGGACAGGGCAGGAGCAGTACTTC
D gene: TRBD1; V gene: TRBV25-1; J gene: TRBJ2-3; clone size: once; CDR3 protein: CASSVDRDWTDTQYF; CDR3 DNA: TGTGCCAGCAGTGTGGACAGGGACTGGACAGATACGCAGTATTTT
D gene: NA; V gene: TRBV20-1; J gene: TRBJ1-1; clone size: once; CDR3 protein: CRASLTVNTEAFF; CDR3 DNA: TGCCGTGCTAGTTTGACTGTGAACACTGAAGCTTTCTTT
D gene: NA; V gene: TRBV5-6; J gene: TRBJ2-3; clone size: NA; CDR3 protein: CASSSPTAIGDTQYF; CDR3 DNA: TGTGCCAGCAGCTCCCCGACCGCCATCGGAGATACGCAGTATTTT
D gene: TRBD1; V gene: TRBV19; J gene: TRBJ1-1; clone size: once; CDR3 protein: CASSTRQGVNTEAFF; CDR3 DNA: TGTGCCAGTAGTACGAGACAGGGGGTGAACACTGAAGCTTTCTTT
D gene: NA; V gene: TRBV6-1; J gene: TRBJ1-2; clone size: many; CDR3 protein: CASSAWKTNYGYTF; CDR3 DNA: TGTGCCAGCAGTGCGTGGAAAACTAACTATGGCTACACCTTC
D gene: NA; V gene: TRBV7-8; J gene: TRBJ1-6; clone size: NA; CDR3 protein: CASSFSGSPLHF; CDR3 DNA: TGTGCCAGCAGCTTCTCAGGTTCACCCCTCCACTTT
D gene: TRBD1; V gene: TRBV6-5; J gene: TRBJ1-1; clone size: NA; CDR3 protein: CAIVPGTGDTEAFF; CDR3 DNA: TGTGCCATCGTCCCCGGGACAGGGGACACTGAAGCTTTCTTT
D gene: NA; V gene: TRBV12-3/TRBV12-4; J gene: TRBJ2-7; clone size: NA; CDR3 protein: CASSLGRAPSYEQYF; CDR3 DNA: TGTGCCAGCAGTTTAGGGAGGGCCCCCTCCTACGAGCAGTACTTC
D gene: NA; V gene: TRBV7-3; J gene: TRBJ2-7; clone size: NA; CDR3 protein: CAGSLTPTTYEQYF; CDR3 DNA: TGTGCCGGCAGCTTAACCCCCACTACCTACGAGCAGTACTTC